The 4 T cell receptor beta chains given below trace back to one sample, sequenced in a study of T cells expressing NK-cell markers. Reprocessing the 5' RACE reads, TCRdb reports a single entry for every CDR3 protein and omits DNA. The table lists about 150,000 distinct CDR3 sequences. Input material: blood T cells: a sorted CD56 or NKG2C T cell subset, CD4+ or CD8+ T cells, or bulk PBMC T cells (not recorded which). The source is a woman in her 50s in good health.

The chain employs TRBV12-3 or TRBV12-4 and TRBJ2-1. The CDR3 consists of 13 residues. The CDR3 region is CASSGTPANEQFF.

CDR3 loop: CASSPFLILLGHEQFF. V and J are TRBV25-1 and TRBJ2-1. The length of the CDR3 is 16 residues. Germline CDR1 is MGHDK and CDR2 is SYGVNS.

The chain uses TRBV7-9 and TRBJ2-4; without DNA, the TCRdb call of TRBD1 cannot be checked. Per the germline V gene, CDR1 is SEHNR and CDR2 is FQNEAQ (reference sequence). The CDR3 totals 15 residues. The CDR3 region is CASSFPPDGSSIQYF.

The J gene is TRBJ2-7, the V gene TRBV7-9. This CDR3 region has 14 residues. Germline V lookup: CDR1 SEHNR, CDR2 FQNEAQ (reference sequence). The CDR3 is CASSLSLGFGEQYF.